This T cell receptor (beta chain) was captured in a study of patients and donors after allogeneic stem cell transplantation. After removal of 8 bases from V and 4 bases from J, the junction contained 6 bases not matched to a gene. Per the germline V gene, CDR1 is DFQATT and CDR2 is SNEGSKA (reference sequence). The CDR3 runs to 12 residues. TCRdb fed the RT-PCR reads into MiXCR, producing one record per CDR3 protein. Altogether approximately 150,000 distinct CDR3 sequences are present, approximately 30% being singletons, with the ten largest covering approximately 3%. The gene calls are TRBV20-1 and TRBJ2-7; 9 bases fit TRBD1. This sequence originates from a human donor who was either an allogeneic HSCT recipient or a stem cell or donor lymphocyte infusion donor (not recorded which). It is not recorded whose cells these are; they may come from a transplant donor. The source material was blood, either unsorted or a sorted T cell fraction (not recorded which). CDR3 residues: CSSGTGRYEQYF. DNA of the CDR3: TGCAGTTCCGGGACAGGGAGGTACGAGCAGTACTTC.